These 25 T cell receptor beta chains originate from one sample sequenced in a study of control samples from healthy donors and cancer patients. Using immunoSEQ multiplex PCR, the repertoire was profiled, and TCRdb retains in-frame clones only, with some absent. The sample shows roughly 74,000 clones, about 94% of them seen only once. The sample consisted of blood. The receptors originated from a woman aged 18 to 35 in good health.

This chain connects TRBV10-2 to TRBJ2-7, with 9 nucleotides matching TRBD2. Germline lookup yields CDR1 WSHSY and CDR2 SAAADI. V lost 0 bases and J lost 6; bases outside the gene matches: 3. CDR3 size: 14 residues. CDR3 region: CASSESSGGAEQYF. The CDR3 bases are TGCGCCAGCAGTGAGTCTAGCGGGGGTGCCGAGCAGTACTTC.

This clone has just one count. This chain connects TRBV18 to TRBJ2-7; 8 nucleotides line up with TRBD2. The CDR3 has 13 amino acids. Germline CDR1 and CDR2: KGHSH and LQKENI. Trimming took 8 bases from V and 6 from J; bases not matched to a gene: 9. CDR3 residues: CASKSGLGGEQYF. In nucleotides, the CDR3 is TGTGCCAGCAAGTCGGGACTAGGGGGCGAGCAGTACTTC.

The rearrangement links TRBV9 to TRBJ1-3, with D unclear. There are 11 residues in the CDR3. Germline CDR1 and CDR2: SGDLS and YYNGEE. V dropped 0 bases and J dropped 7 bases, with 2 bases sitting between them. The CDR3 nucleotides read TGTGCCAGCAGCGTAGGGAACACCATATATTTT. It encodes CASSVGNTIYF. Filled out from reference TRBV9 and TRBJ1-3, the complete variable domain reads DSGVTQTPKHLITATGQRVTLRCSPRSGDLSVYWYQQSLDQGLQFLIQYYNGEERAKGNILERFSAQQFPDLHSELNLSSLELGDSALYFCASSVGNTIYFGEGSWLTVV.

The chain joins TRBV28 to TRBJ2-2; 9 positions agree with TRBD2. With V trimmed by 3 bases and J by 0 bases, 5 bases remained unmatched. Germline-derived CDR1 and CDR2 are MDHEN and SYDVKM. The CDR3 length is 17 residues. The CDR3 region has the DNA TGTGCCAGCAGTTTCGGCGCTAGCGGGACGAACACCGGGGAGCTGTTTTTT. Translation gives CASSFGASGTNTGELFF.

The rearrangement joins TRBV5-4 to TRBJ2-1; 7 nucleotides align to TRBD2. The CDR3 is 16 amino acids. Trimming cost V 4 bases and J 7 bases; bases outside gene matches: 14. From germline, CDR1 is SGHNT and CDR2 YYREEE (reference sequence). The CDR3 reads CASSQAPQAGINEQFF. CDR3 DNA sequence: TGTGCCAGCAGCCAAGCCCCTCAAGCGGGAATTAATGAGCAGTTCTTC.

The chain is built from TRBV29-1 and TRBJ2-2; either TRBD1 or TRBD2 may fit D (5 bases each). Germline V gene data show CDR1 as SQVTM and CDR2 as ANQGSEA. The CDR3 is 13 amino acids. Trimming removed 5 bases from V and 2 bases from J, with 9 bases in between. The CDR3 nucleotides are TGCAGCGTTCGGGACGGAAACACCGGGGAGCTGTTTTTT. It yields the protein CSVRDGNTGELFF.

This chain joins TRBV5-1 and TRBJ1-1, with D hard to call. Trimming stripped 2 bases from V and 0 bases from J, with 8 bases between. Germline V lookup: CDR1 SGHRS, CDR2 YFSETQ. CDR3 length: 14 amino acids. CDR3 sequence reads: CASSFREMNTEAFF. The DNA for the CDR3 is TGCGCCAGCAGCTTTCGGGAGATGAACACTGAAGCTTTCTTT.

The V call is TRBV12-1, the J call TRBJ2-7. TRBV12-1 is labeled a pseudogene. The CDR3 contains 10 residues. The DNA for the CDR3 is TGTGCCAGCGGGGGCTACGAGCAGTACTTC. This gives the protein CASGGYEQYF.

J is TRBJ2-1 and V is TRBV4-2; 11 bases line up with TRBD2. This CDR3 contains 20 residues. After removal of 0 bases from V and 0 bases from J, the junction contained 10 bases not matched to a gene. Looked up from germline, CDR1 is LGHNA and CDR2 is YNFKEQ. The chain's CDR3 is CASSQDAASGRKSSYNEQFF. The CDR3 coding sequence is TGTGCCAGCAGCCAAGATGCGGCTAGCGGGAGGAAAAGCTCCTACAATGAGCAGTTCTTC.

The rearrangement links TRBV7-2 to TRBJ2-3, with D uncertain. From germline, CDR1 is SGHTA and CDR2 FQGNSA. V was trimmed by 2 bases and J by 5 bases, leaving 8 bases between them. CDR3 length: 13 amino acids. This CDR3 is CASSLFLEDTQYF. CDR3 in DNA: TGTGCCAGCAGCTTATTCCTAGAAGATACGCAGTATTTT. Drawing the rest from reference TRBV7-2 and TRBJ2-3, the complete variable domain is GAGVSQSPSNKVTEKGKDVELRCDPISGHTALYWYRQSLGQGLEFLIYFQGNSAPDKSGLPSDRFSAERTGGSVSTLTIQRTQQEDSAVYLCASSLFLEDTQYFGPGTRLTVL.

Points on this clone: Other DNA sequences in the sample encode the same CDR3. This chain uses TRBV10-3 with TRBJ2-4, with 9 bases that match TRBD2. The CDR3 consists of 16 residues. Trimming took 0 bases from V and 7 from J; bases not matched to a gene: 7. Per the germline V gene, CDR1 is ENHRY and CDR2 is SYGVKD. CDR3 sequence reads: CAISESGAGGINIQYF. The CDR3 DNA sequence: TGTGCCATCAGTGAGTCGGGGGCGGGAGGGATCAACATTCAGTACTTC.

The gene calls are TRBV19 and TRBJ2-3, with D perhaps matching TRBD1 or TRBD2 (5 bases each). The CDR3 spans 13 residues. Trimming shortened V by 11 bases and J by 0 bases, and 12 bases separated the two germline ends. Germline V CDR1 and CDR2: LNHDA, SQIVND (reference sequence). CDR3 loop: CAASGRSTDTQYF. CDR3 nucleotides: TGTGCCGCCTCGGGACGGAGCACAGATACGCAGTATTTT.

The chain joins TRBV2 to TRBJ2-2; D uncertain. This CDR3 has 13 amino acids. Germline values: CDR1 SNHLY, CDR2 FYNNEI. Trimming took off 3 bases at V and 0 bases at J, with 2 bases between the two ends. DNA for the CDR3: TGTGCCAGCAGTGATGCGAACACCGGGGAGCTGTTTTTT. This encodes CASSDANTGELFF.

The rearrangement uses TRBV19 and TRBJ2-6, with D perhaps matching TRBD1 (5 bases). The V gene lost 3 bases and the J gene lost 2 bases, with 8 bases spanning the gap. Germline V gene sequence: CDR1 LNHDA, CDR2 SQIVND (reference sequence). This CDR3 region has 15 residues. CDR3 sequence: CASSIIGAGANVLTF. The CDR3 DNA sequence: TGTGCCAGTAGTATTATAGGGGCTGGGGCCAACGTCCTGACTTTC.

The rearrangement links TRBV18 to TRBJ2-3, with a possible D match to TRBD2 (5 bases). The CDR3 runs to 16 residues. Between the trimmed V and J ends, which lost 4 bases and 0 bases, there was a span of 14 bases. From germline, CDR1 is KGHSH and CDR2 LQKENI. The CDR3 DNA is TGTGCCAGCTCACGGTTCTCGGGGTCAAGCACAGATACGCAGTATTTT. As protein: CASSRFSGSSTDTQYF.

V usage is TRBV11-2 and J usage is TRBJ2-1, with D possibly matching TRBD2 (6 bases). CDR1 SGHAT and CDR2 FQNNGV come from the germline V gene. The CDR3 sequence is 14 residues long. Trimming shortened V by 2 bases and J by 4 bases, and 9 bases separated the two germline ends. This chain's CDR3 is CASSLPAGYNEQFF. In nucleotides, the CDR3 is TGTGCCAGCAGCTTACCGGCGGGATACAATGAGCAGTTCTTC.

This chain joins TRBV7-9 and TRBJ2-7; D is possibly TRBD2 (6 bases). The CDR3 contains 16 residues. The germline gives CDR1 SEHNR, CDR2 FQNEAQ (reference sequence). The V and J ends lost 3 bases and 4 bases respectively, with 19 bases between them. CDR3 coding DNA: TGTGCCAGCAGCTTGAGGGTACCTACCGGGAGTTACGAGCAGTACTTC. Protein: CASSLRVPTGSYEQYF. The full variable domain, rest sourced from reference TRBV7-9 and TRBJ2-7, is DTGVSQNPRHKITKRGQNVTFRCDPISEHNRLYWYRQTLGQGPEFLTYFQNEAQLEKSRLLSDRFSAERPKGSFSTLEIQRTEQGDSAMYLCASSLRVPTGSYEQYFGPGTRLTVT.

This chain links TRBV20-1 with TRBJ2-7, with TRBD2 as a possible D gene (6 bases). Germline V lookup: CDR1 DFQATT, CDR2 SNEGSKA (reference sequence). V gave up 5 bases and J gave up 6 bases, with 11 bases separating them. This CDR3 is built from 11 residues. Written as DNA, the CDR3 is TGCAGTGCTGCCCCCGGGGGCGAGCAGTACTTC. This encodes CSAAPGGEQYF.

Of note for this clone: Within the sample, other DNA sequences also encode this same CDR3. The chain joins TRBV7-9 to TRBJ2-2; D might be TRBD2 (6 bases). The CDR3 covers 16 residues. Germline assignment: CDR1 SEHNR and CDR2 FQNEAQ (reference sequence). Trimming pared 5 bases from V and 0 bases from J, leaving 13 bases between. In DNA form, the CDR3 reads TGTGCCAGCAGCCCAACTGGCGGGGCGAACACCGGGGAGCTGTTTTTT. This sequence encodes CASSPTGGANTGELFF.

The rearrangement joins TRBV19 to TRBJ2-3; D is uncertain. The CDR3 runs 14 residues. CDR1 and CDR2 from the germline V gene are LNHDA and SQIVND (reference sequence). Trimming removed 4 bases at V and 0 bases at J, with 8 bases between. The chain's CDR3 is CASSTPDSTDTQYF. DNA for the CDR3: TGTGCCAGTAGTACCCCGGACAGCACAGATACGCAGTATTTT.

The chain is built from TRBV3-1 (or the pseudogene TRBV3-2) and TRBJ2-6, with 10 bases that match TRBD1. Germline loops: CDR1 LGHDT, CDR2 YNNKEL (reference sequence). This CDR3 spans 16 amino acids. V shed 6 bases, J shed 3 bases, and the junction held 5 bases outside the gene matches. The CDR3 DNA sequence: TGTGCCAGCAGTCGACAGGGGGCGGTTGGGGCCAACGTCCTGACTTTC. It specifies CASSRQGAVGANVLTF.

The chain links TRBV7-2 to TRBJ2-5; 11 nucleotides line up with TRBD2. This CDR3 region has 15 residues. Germline-derived CDR1 and CDR2 are SGHTA and FQGNSA. V dropped 5 bases and J dropped 4; count of bases not matched to a gene: 6. CDR3 DNA sequence: TGTGCCAGCAGCCCGAGGCTAGCGGGGGGAGAGACCCAGTACTTC. Translated: CASSPRLAGGETQYF.

This chain joins TRBV14 and TRBJ1-2, with TRBD1 matching over 8 bases. Trimming cost V 4 bases and J 4 bases; bases outside gene matches: 2. Germline loops: CDR1 SGHDN, CDR2 FVKESK. The CDR3 consists of 13 residues. CDR3 loop: CASSPTGVYGYTF. In DNA form, the CDR3 reads TGTGCCAGCAGCCCGACAGGGGTCTATGGCTACACCTTC.

J is TRBJ2-3 and V is TRBV19, with 8 nucleotides matching TRBD2. V gave up 3 bases and J gave up 5 bases; unmatched junction bases: 10. Germline CDR1 LNHDA, CDR2 SQIVND (reference sequence). The CDR3 sequence is 16 residues long. This CDR3 reads CASSMVGRASRDTQYF. The CDR3 nucleotides are TGTGCCAGTAGTATGGTCGGGAGGGCCTCGAGAGATACGCAGTATTTT.

J is TRBJ2-2 and V is TRBV7-7; perhaps TRBD1 as D (7 bases). The CDR3 length is 15 residues. Trimming took 6 bases from V and 8 from J, leaving 19 bases between them. Per germline, CDR1 SSHAT and CDR2 FNYEAQ (reference sequence). The CDR3 nucleotides read TGTGCCAGCAGTTTTTCCAGGGGGGACGGGGGGGAGCTGTTTTTT. Translating it yields CASSFSRGDGGELFF.